This T cell receptor beta chain was retrieved from a study of T cells after yellow fever vaccination. The wider study: Fractions of limited cellularity were prepared by means of SMART-Seq v4 Ultra Low Input.

This clonotype was seen many times. What it recognizes is unknown. 5'RACE template switching generated TCR cDNA, adding a universal primer site and UMIs. MiXCR, applied by TCRdb to the 5' RACE reads, yields one record per CDR3 protein. The table lists some 320,000 distinct CDR3 sequences, around 4.3% of them singletons. Whole-study findings and limits: From the bulk population, abundant clonotypes could contaminate and appear within FACS-sorted repertoires. Most clones from primary vaccination resurfaced after the booster (under 97% CD4, 88% CD8).

This clonotype originated in a man aged 18 to 29 who received the YFV17D yellow fever vaccine. The specimen comprised PBMCs, sampled 15 days after the yellow fever booster vaccination.

In DNA form, the CDR3 reads TGCGCCAGCAGCTGGTTGGGCTTAGGGAGAGAGACCCAGTACTTC. Amino acid sequence: CASSWLGLGRETQYF. This chain links TRBV5-1 with TRBJ2-5; TRBD2 is a possible D gene (5 bases). Germline V gives CDR1 SGHRS, CDR2 YFSETQ. The CDR3 sequence is 15 residues long. V was shortened by 3 bases and J by 4 bases, with 16 bases between the two germline ends.